This T cell receptor (beta chain) was identified in a study of circulating CD8 cells and anti-PD-1 response in melanoma. Study-level background: Every 2 weeks, patients got 3 mg/kg nivolumab intravenously. Response groups: complete/partial responders versus stable/progressive non-responders.

By share, this clonotype ranks as medium-sized. Antigen: not known. The study's findings and limits: TIGIT repertoires were least diverse, DNEG repertoires most diverse.

Using approximately 15 ng of total RNA, TCR libraries were made with the QIAseq Immune Repertoire TCR panel. TCRdb redid the calling of the reads with MiXCR, one entry per CDR3 protein. Of 760 or so distinct CDR3 sequences in the sample, 11% were seen once. Four subsets defined by PD-1 and/or TIGIT were sorted from live CD3+CD8+TCRalphabeta+ cells. This clonotype was sampled from a human donor with melanoma. The source was CD8+ T cells from PBMCs, collected at baseline or after one month of anti-PD-1 therapy (not recorded which).

In DNA form, the CDR3 reads TGTGCCAGCGCTTCCAATACAGTCTCCTATAATTCACCCCTCCACTTT. It translates to CASASNTVSYNSPLHF. The chain employs TRBV27 and TRBJ1-6; no definite D call. Trimming cost V 8 bases and J 0 bases, with 14 bases left between them. CDR1 and CDR2 from the germline V gene are MNHEY and SMNVEV (reference sequence). The CDR3 has 16 amino acids.